This TCR beta chain came from a study of T-cell reconstitution after alpha-beta-depleted transplantation in children. This CDR3 is 16 amino acids long. With 2 bases clipped from V and 1 base from J, the junction kept 6 bases outside the gene matches. The germline CDR1 and CDR2 sequences are SGHRS and YFSETQ. TCRbeta library preparation incorporated unique molecular identifiers. TCRdb re-derived calls from the PCR reads in MiXCR, one entry per CDR3 protein. The sample yields about 400,000 distinct CDR3 sequences, about a fifth seen once. Sequenced here: PBMCs from the stem cell graft donor, sampled from the stem cell graft. The chain has TRBV5-1 and TRBJ2-5; 9 positions match TRBD2. The sequence came from a human donor who donated a stem cell graft to a child with acute myeloid leukemia. CDR3 loop: CASSFGTSLGQETQYF. DNA for the CDR3: TGCGCCAGCAGCTTTGGGACTAGCTTGGGCCAAGAGACCCAGTACTTC.